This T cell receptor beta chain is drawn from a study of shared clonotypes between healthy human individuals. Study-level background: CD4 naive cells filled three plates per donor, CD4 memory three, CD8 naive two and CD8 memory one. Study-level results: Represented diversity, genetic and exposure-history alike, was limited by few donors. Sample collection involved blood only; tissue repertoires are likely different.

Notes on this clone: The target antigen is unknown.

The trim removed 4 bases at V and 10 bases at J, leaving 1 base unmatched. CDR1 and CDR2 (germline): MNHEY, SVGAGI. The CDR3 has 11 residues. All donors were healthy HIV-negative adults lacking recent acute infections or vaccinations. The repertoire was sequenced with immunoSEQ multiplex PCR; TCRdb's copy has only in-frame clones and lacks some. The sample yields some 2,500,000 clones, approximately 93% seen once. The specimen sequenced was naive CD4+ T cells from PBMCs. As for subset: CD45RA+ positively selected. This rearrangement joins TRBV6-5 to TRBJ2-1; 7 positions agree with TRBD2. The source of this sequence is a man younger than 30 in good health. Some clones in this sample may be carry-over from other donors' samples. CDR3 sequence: CASSWGGEQFF. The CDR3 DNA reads TGTGCCAGCAGTTGGGGAGGGGAGCAGTTCTTC.